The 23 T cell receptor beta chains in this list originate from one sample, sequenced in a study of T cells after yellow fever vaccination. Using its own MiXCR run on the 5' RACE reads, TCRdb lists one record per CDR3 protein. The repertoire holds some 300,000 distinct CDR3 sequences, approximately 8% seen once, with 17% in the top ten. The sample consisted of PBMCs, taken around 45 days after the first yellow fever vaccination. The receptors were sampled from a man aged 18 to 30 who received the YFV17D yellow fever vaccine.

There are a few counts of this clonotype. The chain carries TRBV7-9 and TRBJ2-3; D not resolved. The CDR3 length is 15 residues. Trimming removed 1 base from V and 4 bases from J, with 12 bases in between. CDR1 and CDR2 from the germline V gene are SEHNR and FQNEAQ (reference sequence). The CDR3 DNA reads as TGTGCCAGCAGCTTAGTCGGCCGCTGGGCAGATACGCAGTATTTT. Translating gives CASSLVGRWADTQYF.

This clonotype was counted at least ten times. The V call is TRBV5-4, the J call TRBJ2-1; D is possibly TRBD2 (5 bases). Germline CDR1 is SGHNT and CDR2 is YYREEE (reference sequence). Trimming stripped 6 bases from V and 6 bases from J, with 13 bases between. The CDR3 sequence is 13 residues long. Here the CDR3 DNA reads TGTGCCAGCAAGGGAGTGGGGTTCAATGAGCAGTTCTTC. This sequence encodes CASKGVGFNEQFF.

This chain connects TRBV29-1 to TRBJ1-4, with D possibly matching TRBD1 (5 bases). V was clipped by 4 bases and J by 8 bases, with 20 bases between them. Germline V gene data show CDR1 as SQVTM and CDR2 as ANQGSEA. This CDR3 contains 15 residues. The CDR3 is CSVGPTGGSYEKLFF. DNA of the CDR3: TGCAGCGTTGGGCCCACCGGGGGGTCTTACGAAAAACTGTTTTTT.

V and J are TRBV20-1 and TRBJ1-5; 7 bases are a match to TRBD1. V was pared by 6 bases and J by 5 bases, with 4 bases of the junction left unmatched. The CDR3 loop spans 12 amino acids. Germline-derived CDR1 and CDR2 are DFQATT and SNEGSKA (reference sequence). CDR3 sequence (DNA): TGCAGTGCCACCCAGGGGGATCAGCCCCAGCATTTT. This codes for CSATQGDQPQHF.

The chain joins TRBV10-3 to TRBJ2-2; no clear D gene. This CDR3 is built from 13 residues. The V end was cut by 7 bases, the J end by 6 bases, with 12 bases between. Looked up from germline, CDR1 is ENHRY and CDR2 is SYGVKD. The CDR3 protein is CAITSIRSGELFF. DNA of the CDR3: TGTGCCATCACTAGTATTCGATCCGGGGAGCTGTTTTTT.

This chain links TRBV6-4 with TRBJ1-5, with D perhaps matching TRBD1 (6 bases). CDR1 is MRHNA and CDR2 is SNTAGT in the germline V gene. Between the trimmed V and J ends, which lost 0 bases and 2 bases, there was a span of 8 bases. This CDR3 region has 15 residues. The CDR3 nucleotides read TGTGCCAGCAGTGACTCGGCAGGGGGCAATCAGCCCCAGCATTTT. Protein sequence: CASSDSAGGNQPQHF.

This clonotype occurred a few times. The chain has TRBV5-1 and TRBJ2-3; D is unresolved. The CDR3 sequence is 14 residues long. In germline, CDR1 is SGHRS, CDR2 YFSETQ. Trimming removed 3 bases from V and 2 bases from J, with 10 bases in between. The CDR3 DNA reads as TGCGCCAGCAGCTCTCCGCAGATCACAGATACGCAGTATTTT. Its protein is CASSSPQITDTQYF.

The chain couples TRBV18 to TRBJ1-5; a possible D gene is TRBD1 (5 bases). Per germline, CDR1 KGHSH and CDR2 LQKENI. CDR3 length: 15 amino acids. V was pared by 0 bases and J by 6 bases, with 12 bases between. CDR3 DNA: TGTGCCAGCTCACCACCGGGGGGTTCGGGTCAGCCCCAGCATTTT. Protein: CASSPPGGSGQPQHF.

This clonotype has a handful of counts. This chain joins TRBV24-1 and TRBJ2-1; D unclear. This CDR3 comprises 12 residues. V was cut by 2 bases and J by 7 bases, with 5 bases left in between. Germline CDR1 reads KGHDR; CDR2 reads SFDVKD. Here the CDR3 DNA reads TGTGCCACCAGTGATTCGTGGAATGAGCAGTTCTTC. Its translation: CATSDSWNEQFF.

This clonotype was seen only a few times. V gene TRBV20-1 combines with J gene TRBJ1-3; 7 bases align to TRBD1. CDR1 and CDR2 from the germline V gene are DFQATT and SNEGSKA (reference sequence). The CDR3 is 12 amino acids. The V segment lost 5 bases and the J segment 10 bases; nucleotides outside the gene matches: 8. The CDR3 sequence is CSARTGELTIYF. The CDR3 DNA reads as TGCAGTGCTCGGACAGGAGAATTGACCATATATTTT.

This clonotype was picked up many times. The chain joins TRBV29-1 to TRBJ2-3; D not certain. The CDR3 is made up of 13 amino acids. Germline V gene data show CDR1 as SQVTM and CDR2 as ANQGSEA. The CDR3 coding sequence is TGCAGTGCGGAACCCCCTAGCACAGATACGCAGTATTTT. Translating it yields CSAEPPSTDTQYF.

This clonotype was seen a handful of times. CDR3 region: CASSSQGDPPLHF. CDR3 coding DNA: TGTGCCAGCAGCTCGCAGGGGGACCCACCCCTCCACTTT. This chain connects TRBV7-8 to TRBJ1-6, with TRBD1 matching over 7 bases. There are 13 residues in the CDR3. V lost 4 bases to trimming and J lost 11 bases; unmatched junction nucleotides: 5. The germline gives CDR1 SGHVS, CDR2 FQNEAQ.

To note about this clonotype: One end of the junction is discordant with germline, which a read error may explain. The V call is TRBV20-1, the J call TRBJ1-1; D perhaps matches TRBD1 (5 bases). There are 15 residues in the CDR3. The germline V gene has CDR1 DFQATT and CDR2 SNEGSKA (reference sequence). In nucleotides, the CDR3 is TGCAGTGCTAGACCCCCCACAGGCCCCGTACGGGAAGCTTTCTTC. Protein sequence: CSARPPTGPVREAFF.

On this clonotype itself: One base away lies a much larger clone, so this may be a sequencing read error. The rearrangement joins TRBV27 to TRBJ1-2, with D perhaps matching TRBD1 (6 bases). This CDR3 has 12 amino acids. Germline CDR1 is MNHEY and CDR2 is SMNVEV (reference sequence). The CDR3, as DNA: TGTGCCAGCAGCCCAGGGGACTATGGCTCCACCTTC. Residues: CASSPGDYGSTF.

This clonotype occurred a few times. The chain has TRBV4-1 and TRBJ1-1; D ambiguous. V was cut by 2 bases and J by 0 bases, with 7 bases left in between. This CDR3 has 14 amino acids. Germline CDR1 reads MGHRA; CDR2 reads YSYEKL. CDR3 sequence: CASSQIGVNTEAFF. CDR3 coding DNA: TGCGCCAGCAGCCAAATTGGGGTGAACACTGAAGCTTTCTTT.

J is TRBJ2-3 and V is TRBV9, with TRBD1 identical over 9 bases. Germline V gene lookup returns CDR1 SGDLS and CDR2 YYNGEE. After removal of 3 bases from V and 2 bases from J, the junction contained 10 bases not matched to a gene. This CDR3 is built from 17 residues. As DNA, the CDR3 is TGTGCCAGCAGCGCTACAAACAGGGGGCGAACCACAGATACGCAGTATTTT. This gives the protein CASSATNRGRTTDTQYF.

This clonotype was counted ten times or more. The chain's CDR3 is CASSLVPQETQYF. The DNA for the CDR3 is TGTGCCAGCAGCTTGGTTCCCCAAGAGACCCAGTACTTC. The V gene is TRBV7-3, the J gene TRBJ2-5; D uncertain. The CDR3 consists of 13 residues. Germline V gives CDR1 SGHTA, CDR2 FQGTGA. Trimming left V 3 bases short and J 1 base short, with 6 bases between.

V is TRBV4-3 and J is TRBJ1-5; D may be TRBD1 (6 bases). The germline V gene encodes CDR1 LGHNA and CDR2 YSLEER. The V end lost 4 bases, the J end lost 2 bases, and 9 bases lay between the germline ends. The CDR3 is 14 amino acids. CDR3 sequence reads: CASSRWTGNQPQHF. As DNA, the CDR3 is TGCGCCAGCAGCCGTTGGACAGGCAATCAGCCCCAGCATTTT.

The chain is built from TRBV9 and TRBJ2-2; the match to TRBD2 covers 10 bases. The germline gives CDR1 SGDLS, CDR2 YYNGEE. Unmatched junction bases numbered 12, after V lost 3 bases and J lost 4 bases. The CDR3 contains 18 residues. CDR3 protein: CASSALGAGGPFTGELFF. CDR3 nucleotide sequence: TGTGCCAGCAGCGCCCTGGGAGCGGGGGGGCCGTTCACCGGGGAGCTGTTTTTT. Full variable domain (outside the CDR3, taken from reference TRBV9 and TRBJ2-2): DSGVTQTPKHLITATGQRVTLRCSPRSGDLSVYWYQQSLDQGLQFLIQYYNGEERAKGNILERFSAQQFPDLHSELNLSSLELGDSALYFCASSALGAGGPFTGELFFGEGSRLTVL.

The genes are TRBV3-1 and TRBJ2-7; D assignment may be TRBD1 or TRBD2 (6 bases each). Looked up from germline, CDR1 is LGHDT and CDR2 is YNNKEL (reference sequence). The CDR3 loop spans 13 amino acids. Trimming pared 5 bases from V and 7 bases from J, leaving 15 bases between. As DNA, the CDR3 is TGTGCCAGCAGCACCGAGGGGGGCGGTGAGCAGTACTTC. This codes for CASSTEGGGEQYF.

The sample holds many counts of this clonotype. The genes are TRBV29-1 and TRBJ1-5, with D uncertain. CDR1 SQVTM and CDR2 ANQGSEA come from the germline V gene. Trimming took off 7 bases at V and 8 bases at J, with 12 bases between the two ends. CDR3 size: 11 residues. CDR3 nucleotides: TGCAGCGAATATGGCGGCGAGCCCCAGCATTTT. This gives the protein CSEYGGEPQHF. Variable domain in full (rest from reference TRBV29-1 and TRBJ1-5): SAVISQKPSRDICQRGTSLTIQCQVDSQVTMMFWYRQQPGQSLTLIATANQGSEATYESGFVIDKFPISRPNLTFSTLTVSNMSPEDSSIYLCSEYGGEPQHFGDGTRLSIL.

DNA for the CDR3: TGTGCCAGCAGCTTAGCCTTACAGGGTTACGAGCAGTACGTC. Its protein product is CASSLALQGYEQYV. The V and J genes are TRBV13 and TRBJ2-7, with D possibly being TRBD1 (6 bases). The germline V gene encodes CDR1 PRHDT and CDR2 FYEKMQ (reference sequence). V lost 1 base and J 4 bases, leaving 11 bases between the germline ends. The CDR3 sequence is 14 residues long.

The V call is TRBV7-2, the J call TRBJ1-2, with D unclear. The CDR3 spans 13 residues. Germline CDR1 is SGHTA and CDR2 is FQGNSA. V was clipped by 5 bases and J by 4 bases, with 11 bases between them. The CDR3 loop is CASSPTSGYGYTF. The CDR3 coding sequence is TGTGCCAGCAGCCCTACTTCGGGCTATGGCTACACCTTC.